The entry below describes one T cell receptor beta chain. What it recognizes is unknown. The data are from a study of blood T cells in healthy people across ages. Whole-study results and caveats: Strong correlation existed between TCR beta diversity and naive T cell percentage. In long-lived donors, naive CD4+ cell counts and diversity exceeded those of aged donors.

Alongside a J-beta primer mix, a sample-barcoded 5' primer served in a second PCR lasting roughly 7 to 11 cycles. TCRdb independently ran MiXCR on the 5' RACE reads; one entry per CDR3 protein. The repertoire holds 1.5 million to 2 million distinct CDR3 sequences, with around 36% as singletons. V gave up 5 bases and J gave up 2 bases, with 12 bases separating them. This CDR3 has 14 amino acids. In germline, CDR1 is LNHNV, CDR2 YYDKDF (reference sequence). The rearrangement uses TRBV15 and TRBJ2-5; TRBD1 or TRBD2 may be the D gene (6 bases each). The clonotype was recovered from a woman aged 25 to 39 in good health. The sample comprised blood. CDR3 nucleotide sequence: TGTGCCACCAGCTCCCGGGGGCGGCAAGAGACCCAGTACTTC. Protein sequence: CATSSRGRQETQYF.